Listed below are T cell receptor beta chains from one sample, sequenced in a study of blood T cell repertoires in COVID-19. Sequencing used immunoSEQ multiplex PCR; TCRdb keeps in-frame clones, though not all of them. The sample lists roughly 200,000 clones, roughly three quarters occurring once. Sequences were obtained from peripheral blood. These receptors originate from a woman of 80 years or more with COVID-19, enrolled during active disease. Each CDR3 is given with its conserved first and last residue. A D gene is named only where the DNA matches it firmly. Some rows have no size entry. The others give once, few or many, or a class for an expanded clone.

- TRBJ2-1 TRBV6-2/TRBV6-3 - TGTGCCAGCAGTTATATAGGGGACAATGAGCAGTTCTTC CASSYIGDNEQFF
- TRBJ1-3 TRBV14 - TGTGCCAGCAGCCGCGGGGCTTTTGGAAACACCATATATTTT CASSRGAFGNTIYF
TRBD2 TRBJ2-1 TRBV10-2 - TGCGCCAGCAGCGAAACTAGCGGAATATTCAATGAGCAGTTCTTC CASSETSGIFNEQFF
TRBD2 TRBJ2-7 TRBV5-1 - TGCGCCAGCAGCTTGGGAATTCCGGGACTAGACAGGCTCGAGCAGTACTTC CASSLGIPGLDRLEQYF
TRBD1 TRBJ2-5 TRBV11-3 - TGTGCCAGCAGCCCCAGACAGGGGCCAGCAGAGACCCAGTACTTC CASSPRQGPAETQYF
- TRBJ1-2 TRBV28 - TGTGCTAGCAGTTTTGGCACCACACCTAACTATGGCTACACCTTC CASSFGTTPNYGYTF
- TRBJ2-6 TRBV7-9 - TGTGCCAGCAGCTTAGGAAGCGGCAGATACTCTGGGGCCAACGTCCTGACTTTC CASSLGSGRYSGANVLTF
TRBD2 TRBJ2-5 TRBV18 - TGTGCCAGCTCACCACCCCACGGGAGGGCCGATCAAGAGACCCAGTACTTC CASSPPHGRADQETQYF
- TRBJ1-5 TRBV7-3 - TGTGCCAGCAGCTCCCCGGGACTAACGTATAGCAATCAGCCCCAGCATTTT CASSSPGLTYSNQPQHF
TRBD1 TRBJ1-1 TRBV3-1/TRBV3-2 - TGTGCCAGCAGCCAAGGACAGGGGGTTGAAGCTTTCTTT CASSQGQGVEAFF
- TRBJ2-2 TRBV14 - TGTGCCAGCAGCGAATTGACAGGCGCCCTTAACACCGGGGAGCTGTTTTTT CASSELTGALNTGELFF
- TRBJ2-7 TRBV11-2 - TGTGCCAGCAGCTTATCTACAGGTTGGGAGCAGTACTTC CASSLSTGWEQYF
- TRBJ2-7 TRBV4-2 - TGTGCCAGCAGCCAAGATCCCCACAGCTCGTCCTACGAGCAGTACTTC CASSQDPHSSSYEQYF
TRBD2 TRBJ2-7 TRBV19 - TGTGCCAGTAGTCAGGTAGCGGGGGCCTCCTACGAGCAGTACTTC CASSQVAGASYEQYF
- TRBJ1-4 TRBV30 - TGTGCCTGGAGTGTACTTCCGCAGGGTCCTAATGAAAAACTGTTTTTT CAWSVLPQGPNEKLFF
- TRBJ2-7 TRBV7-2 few TGTGCCAGCAGCTTAGTCTACCACTCGGGCGAGCAGTACTTC CASSLVYHSGEQYF
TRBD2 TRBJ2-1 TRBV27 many TGTGCCAGCAGTTTATCCCCCTCGACTAGCGGGGAATACAATGAGCAGTTCTTC CASSLSPSTSGEYNEQFF
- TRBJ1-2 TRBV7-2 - TGTGCCAGCAGCTTAAGGCCCCGGGGGGCAGGAGGCTACACCTTC CASSLRPRGAGGYTF
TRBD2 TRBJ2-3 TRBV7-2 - TGTGCCAGCAGCTTAGGCGGGAGTAGGGCAGATACGCAGTATTTT CASSLGGSRADTQYF
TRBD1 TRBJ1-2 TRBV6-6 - TGTGCCAGCACCCCAGGGGGATACTATGGCTACACCTTC CASTPGGYYGYTF
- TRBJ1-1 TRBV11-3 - TGTGCCAGCAGCTCGTTACAGGGTTGGCGAACTTCTCTGAACACTGAAGCTTTCTTT CASSSLQGWRTSLNTEAFF
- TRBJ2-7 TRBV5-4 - TGTGCCAGCAGCATACAGGGAAACGAGCAGTACTTC CASSIQGNEQYF
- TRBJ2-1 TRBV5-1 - TGCGCCAGCAGCGCAACACCTAGTTATGAGCAGTTCTTC CASSATPSYEQFF
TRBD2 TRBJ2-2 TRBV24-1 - TGTGCCACGGGACTACCGAACACCGGGGAGCTGTTTTTT CATGLPNTGELFF
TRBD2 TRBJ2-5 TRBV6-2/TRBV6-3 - TGTGCCAGCAGTTACTCGATCAGCGGGAAGACCCAGTACTTC CASSYSISGKTQYF
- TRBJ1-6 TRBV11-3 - TGTGCCAGCAGCTTAAGACAGCCGCATTCACCCCTCCACTTT CASSLRQPHSPLHF
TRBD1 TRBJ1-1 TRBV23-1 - TGCGCCAGCGGCCGACAGGGGACCATGAACACTGAAGCTTTCTTT CASGRQGTMNTEAFF
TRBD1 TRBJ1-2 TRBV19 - TGTGCCAGTAGTAGGGGGGACAGAAATAGTGGCTACACCTTC CASSRGDRNSGYTF
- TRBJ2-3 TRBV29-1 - TGCAGCGTTGACTTCCAGGCCCGCACAGATACGCAGTATTTT CSVDFQARTDTQYF
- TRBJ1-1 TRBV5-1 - TGCGCCAGCAGCCAGGACAGGAACACTGAAGCTTTCTTT CASSQDRNTEAFF
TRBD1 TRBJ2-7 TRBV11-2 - TGTGCCAGCAGCACTAAAACAGGGGTCTCCTACGAGCAGTACTTC CASSTKTGVSYEQYF
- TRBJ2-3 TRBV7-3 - TGTGCCAGCAGCTTAAGTAGGGGGGATACGCAGTATTTT CASSLSRGDTQYF
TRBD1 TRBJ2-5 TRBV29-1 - TGCAGCGTCGGAGTCGGACAGGGGGAAGAGACCCAGTACTTC CSVGVGQGEETQYF
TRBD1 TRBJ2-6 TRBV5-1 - TGCGCCAGCAGCTGGGGACAGGCCTCTGGGGCCAACGTCCTGACTTTC CASSWGQASGANVLTF
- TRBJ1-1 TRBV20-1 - TGCAGTGCCCCCTTTATCACTGAAGCTTTCTTT CSAPFITEAFF
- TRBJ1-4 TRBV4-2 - TGTGCCAGCAGCCGCGCGGGTGGGTCCACTAATGAAAAACTGTTTTTT CASSRAGGSTNEKLFF
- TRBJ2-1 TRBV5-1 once TGCGCCAGCAGCTTAGGACAGTACTACAATGAGCAGTTCTTC CASSLGQYYNEQFF
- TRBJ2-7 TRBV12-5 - TGTGCTAGTGGTTTAGGGGGCGAGCAGTACTTC CASGLGGEQYF
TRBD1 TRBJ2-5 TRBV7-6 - TGTGCCAGCAGCTCGAGGCCCCCCGGGACAGCAGAGACCCAGTACTTC CASSSRPPGTAETQYF
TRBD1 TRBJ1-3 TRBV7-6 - TGTGCCAGCAGCTTAGTGAAACAGGGGGCCGCTGGAAACACCATATATTTT CASSLVKQGAAGNTIYF
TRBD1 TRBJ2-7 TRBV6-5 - TGTGCCAGCAGTTACCTGGGACAGGGGGCTGGGGAGCAGTACTTC CASSYLGQGAGEQYF
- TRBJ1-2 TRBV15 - TGTGCCACCAGCAGAGGACAGCCTAACTATGGCTACACCTTC CATSRGQPNYGYTF
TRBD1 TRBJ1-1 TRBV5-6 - TGTGCCAGCAGCGTCCCCGGGACAGGGGGCTTGCACACTGAAGCTTTCTTT CASSVPGTGGLHTEAFF
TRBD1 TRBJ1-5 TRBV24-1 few TGTGCCACCAGTGATTCCCGACAGGGTCAGCCCCAGCATTTT CATSDSRQGQPQHF
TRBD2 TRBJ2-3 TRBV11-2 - TGTGCCAGCAGCAGAGGGACTAGTGTAGATACGCAGTATTTT CASSRGTSVDTQYF
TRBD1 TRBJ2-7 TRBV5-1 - TGCGCCAGCAGCCCGGACAGGGTCGGCGAGCAGTACTTC CASSPDRVGEQYF
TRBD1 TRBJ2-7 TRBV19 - TGTGCCAGTAGTATGTCGGGACAGGGGTCCTACGAGCAGTACTTC CASSMSGQGSYEQYF
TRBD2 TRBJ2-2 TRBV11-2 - TGTGCCAGCAGCCCGGGACTAGCTCCCGGGGAGCTGTTTTTT CASSPGLAPGELFF
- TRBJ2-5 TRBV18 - TGTGCCAGCTCACCGGACTATAAGGGGACCCAGTACTTC CASSPDYKGTQYF
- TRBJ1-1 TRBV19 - TGTGCCAGTAGGATTCTAAGTGGTGAAGCTTTCTTT CASRILSGEAFF
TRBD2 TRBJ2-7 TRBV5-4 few TGTGCCAGCAGCTTTATCCCCCTAGCGGGAGACAACGAGCAGTACTTC CASSFIPLAGDNEQYF
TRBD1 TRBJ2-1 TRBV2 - TGTGCCAGCAGGGACAGGGGGCCCGGGCAGTTCTTC CASRDRGPGQFF
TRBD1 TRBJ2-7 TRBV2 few TGTGCCAGCAGTGAAGAAGGACAGGGGCCCTACGAGCAGTACTTC CASSEEGQGPYEQYF